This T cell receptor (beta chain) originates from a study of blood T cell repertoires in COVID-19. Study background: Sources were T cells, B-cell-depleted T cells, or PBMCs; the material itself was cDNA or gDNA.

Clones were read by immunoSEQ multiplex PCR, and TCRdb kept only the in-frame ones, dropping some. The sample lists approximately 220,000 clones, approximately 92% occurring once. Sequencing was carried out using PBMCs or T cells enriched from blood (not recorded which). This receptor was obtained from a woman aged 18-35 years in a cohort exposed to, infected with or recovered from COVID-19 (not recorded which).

This CDR3 is CASSYRFGTGTGGYTF. In DNA, the CDR3 is TGTGCCAGCAGTTACCGCTTTGGGACAGGGACTGGTGGCTACACCTTC. This chain links TRBV6-2 or TRBV6-3 with TRBJ1-2; 9 positions agree with TRBD1. The CDR3 is made up of 16 amino acids. Trimming at V came to 2 bases and at J to 7 bases, leaving 11 bases not matched to a gene. Germline V gene lookup returns CDR1 MNHEY and CDR2 SVGEGT.